This T cell receptor beta chain was found in a study of blood T cell repertoires in COVID-19. Per germline, CDR1 SGHRS and CDR2 YFSETQ. V lost 4 bases, J lost 0 bases, and 9 bases lay in between. The CDR3 extends over 14 amino acids. The table came from immunoSEQ multiplex PCR; TCRdb's copy has only in-frame clones and leaves some out. The repertoire holds 75,000 or so clones, with 70% to 90% as singletons. The sequencing sample was made of peripheral blood. The chain uses TRBV5-1 and TRBJ2-3, with D possibly TRBD2 on 6 matching bases. The clonotype originates from a man aged 45-60 years with acute or convalescent COVID-19. In nucleotides, the CDR3 is TGCGCCAGCAGCCCGGAGGGGAGCACAGATACGCAGTATTTT. This encodes CASSPEGSTDTQYF.